This T cell receptor (beta chain) was recovered during a study of response to subunit inactivated influenza vaccine. TCRdb re-derived calls from the RT-PCR reads in MiXCR, one entry per CDR3 protein. Found here are 450,000 to 700,000 distinct CDR3 sequences, approximately 14% of them singletons; the top ten hold 11%. Findings and limits, study-wide: Authors proposed each seasonal influenza vaccination draws in few new T cells.

Germline loops: CDR1 SGHAT, CDR2 FQNNGV. This CDR3 region has 15 residues. Trimming removed 2 bases at V and 2 bases at J, with 10 bases between. This clonotype was observed a few times. Its matching antigen is unknown. The receptor was derived from a man between 50 and 59 years old who received an inactivated influenza vaccine. The starting material was PBMCs from blood, obtained 11 to 12 days after vaccination. The chain employs TRBV11-2 and TRBJ1-3; a weak D match, TRBD1 (6 bases). The DNA for the CDR3 is TGTGCCAGCAGCTTAAACAGGGCGACTGGAAACACCATATATTTT. This gives the protein CASSLNRATGNTIYF. The full variable domain, completed using reference TRBV11-2 and TRBJ1-3, is EAGVAQSPRYKIIEKRQSVAFWCNPISGHATLYWYQQILGQGPKLLIQFQNNGVVDDSQLPKDRFSAERLKGVDSTLKIQPAKLEDSAVYLCASSLNRATGNTIYFGEGSWLTVV.